The clone carrying this T cell receptor (beta chain) was observed a few times. The source of the sample is a study of blood T cell repertoires in COVID-19. The junction had 8 bases not matched to a gene; V was cut back by 6 bases and J by 5 bases. The CDR3 consists of 15 residues. CDR1 and CDR2 (germline): MDHEN, SYDVKM. Only in-frame clones appear in the TCRdb table, and some are missing; sequencing was by immunoSEQ multiplex PCR. This table holds 200,000 to 250,000 clones, 80% to 95% found once. Source material: peripheral blood. The TCR originated in a man in his sixties with COVID-19, enrolled during active disease. V gene TRBV28 combines with J gene TRBJ2-7; 12 positions match TRBD1. The CDR3: CASRMAGQGANEQYF. Here the CDR3 DNA reads TGTGCCAGCAGGATGGCGGGACAGGGGGCGAACGAGCAGTACTTC.